There are many counts of the clone carrying this T cell receptor beta chain. Its antigen remains unidentified. Since a much larger clone is just one base distant, this may be a read error. Sequencing runs each generated in excess of 180 million TCR-beta sequences derived from 15-18 subjects. TCRdb independently ran MiXCR on the 5' RACE reads; one entry per CDR3 protein. The data hold about 79,000 distinct CDR3 sequences, with about 14% observed a single time. The data are from a study of neurological immune-mediated disorders. Overall study results and limits: Expanded clones shared no CDR3 amino acid sequences across subjects, suggesting private repertoires in all groups.

Germline V gene lookup returns CDR1 MNHEY and CDR2 SMNVEV (reference sequence). This CDR3 comprises 15 residues. The sequence was obtained from a woman aged 45-59 years in good health. The specimen sequenced was PBMCs. V is TRBV27 and J is TRBJ2-7; D is unresolved. The CDR3 nucleotides read TGTGCCAACAGTTTAGGTCGGGCCGCTCTCTACGAGCAGTACTTC. This sequence encodes CANSLGRAALYEQYF.